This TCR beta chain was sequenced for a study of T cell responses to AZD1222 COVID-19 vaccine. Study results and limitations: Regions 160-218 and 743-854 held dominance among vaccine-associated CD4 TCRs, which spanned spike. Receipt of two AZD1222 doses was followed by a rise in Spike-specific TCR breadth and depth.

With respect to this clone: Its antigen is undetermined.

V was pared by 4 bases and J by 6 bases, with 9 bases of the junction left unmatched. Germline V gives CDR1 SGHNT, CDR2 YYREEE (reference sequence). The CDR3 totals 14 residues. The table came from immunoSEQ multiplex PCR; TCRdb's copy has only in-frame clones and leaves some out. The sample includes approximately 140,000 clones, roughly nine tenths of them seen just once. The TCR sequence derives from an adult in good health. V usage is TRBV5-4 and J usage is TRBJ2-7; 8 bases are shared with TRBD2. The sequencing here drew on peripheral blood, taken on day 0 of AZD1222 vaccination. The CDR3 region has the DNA TGTGCCAGCAGCCGGGGGGGTCCAGGGAGCGAGCAGTACTTC. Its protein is CASSRGGPGSEQYF.